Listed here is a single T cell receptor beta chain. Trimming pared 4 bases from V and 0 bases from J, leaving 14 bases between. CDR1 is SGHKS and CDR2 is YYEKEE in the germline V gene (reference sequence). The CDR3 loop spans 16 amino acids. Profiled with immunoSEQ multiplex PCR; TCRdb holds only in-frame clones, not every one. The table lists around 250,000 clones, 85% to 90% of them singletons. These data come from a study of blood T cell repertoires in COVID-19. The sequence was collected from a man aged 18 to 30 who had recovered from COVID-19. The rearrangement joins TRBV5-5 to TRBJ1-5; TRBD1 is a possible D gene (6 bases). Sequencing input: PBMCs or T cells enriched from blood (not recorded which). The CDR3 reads CASSTEPGHSNQPQHF. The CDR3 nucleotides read TGTGCCAGCAGCACGGAACCGGGACATAGCAATCAGCCCCAGCATTTT.